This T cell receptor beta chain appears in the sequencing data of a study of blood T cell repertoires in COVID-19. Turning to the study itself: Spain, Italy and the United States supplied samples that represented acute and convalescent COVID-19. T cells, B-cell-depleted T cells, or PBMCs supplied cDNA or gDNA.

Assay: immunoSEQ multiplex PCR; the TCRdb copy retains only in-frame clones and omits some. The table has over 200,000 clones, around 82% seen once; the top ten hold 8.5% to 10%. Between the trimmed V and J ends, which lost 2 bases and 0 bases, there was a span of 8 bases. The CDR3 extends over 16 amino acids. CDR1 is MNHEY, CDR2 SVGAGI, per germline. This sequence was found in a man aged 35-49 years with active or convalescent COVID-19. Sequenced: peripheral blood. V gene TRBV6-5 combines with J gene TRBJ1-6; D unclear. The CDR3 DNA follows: TGTGCCAGCAGTTACCTTATTCGCTCCTATAATTCACCCCTCCACTTT. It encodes CASSYLIRSYNSPLHF.